The 19 T cell receptor beta chains given below trace back to one sample, sequenced in a study of blood T cell repertoires in COVID-19. TCRdb's table, derived via immunoSEQ multiplex PCR, lists solely in-frame clones and lacks some. The repertoire consists of approximately 210,000 clones, with around 82% occurring once and the leading ten covering 2.9%. Sequenced input: peripheral blood. The receptors were gathered from a man aged 50 to 59 with active or convalescent COVID-19.

V usage is TRBV28 and J usage is TRBJ2-5; 9 bases are a match to TRBD2. J was trimmed by 5 bases and V by 7 bases; bases with no gene match: 11. The CDR3 consists of 15 residues. CDR1 is MDHEN and CDR2 is SYDVKM in the germline V gene. The CDR3 region has the DNA TGTGCCAGCAATTTCCTTAGCGGGGGAGGGGAGACCCAGTACTTC. Amino acid sequence: CASNFLSGGGETQYF.

The chain recombines TRBV27 with TRBJ2-1; 13 nucleotides agree with TRBD2. Trimming removed 10 bases from V and 4 bases from J; junction bases left unmatched: 7. The germline V gene has CDR1 MNHEY and CDR2 SMNVEV (reference sequence). This CDR3 spans 15 amino acids. CDR3 amino acids: CATAPGLAGYNEQFF. In nucleotides, the CDR3 is TGTGCCACCGCTCCGGGACTAGCGGGATACAATGAGCAGTTCTTC.

This clone is a singleton in its sample. V gene TRBV5-1 combines with J gene TRBJ1-6, with 10 positions matching TRBD1. V shed 6 bases, J shed 9 bases, and the junction held 9 bases outside the gene matches. The CDR3 loop spans 15 amino acids. Germline V gene sequence: CDR1 SGHRS, CDR2 YFSETQ. The CDR3 region is CASNRGTGERSPLHF. CDR3 coding DNA: TGCGCCAGCAACCGTGGGACAGGGGAACGTTCACCCCTCCACTTT. The variable domain in full, completed from reference TRBV5-1 and TRBJ1-6, reads KAGVTQTPRYLIKTRGQQVTLSCSPISGHRSVSWYQQTPGQGLQFLFEYFSETQRNKGNFPGRFSGRQFSNSRSEMNVSTLELGDSALYLCASNRGTGERSPLHFGNGTRLTVT.

This chain joins TRBV7-9 and TRBJ1-1; 7 positions match TRBD1. The V gene end was trimmed by 4 bases and the J gene end by 3 bases; junction bases not matched to a gene: 5. The CDR3 is made up of 14 amino acids. Germline V gene data show CDR1 as SEHNR and CDR2 as FQNEAQ (reference sequence). Written as DNA, the CDR3 is TGTGCCAGCAGCTCTAGACAGGGCCACACTGAAGCTTTCTTT. Its translation is CASSSRQGHTEAFF.

The chain has TRBV24-1 and TRBJ2-7, with 7 bases that match TRBD2. The CDR3 runs to 15 residues. V lost 4 bases to trimming and J lost 7 bases; unmatched junction nucleotides: 12. The germline V gene encodes CDR1 KGHDR and CDR2 SFDVKD. In nucleotides, the CDR3 is TGTGCCACCAGTGAGCAACCGGGACTACCTGGGGAGCAGTACTTC. Amino acid sequence: CATSEQPGLPGEQYF.

The J gene is TRBJ2-7, the V gene TRBV3-1 (or the pseudogene TRBV3-2); no definite D call. This CDR3 region has 13 residues. Trimming shortened V by 0 bases and J by 2 bases, and 5 bases separated the two germline ends. The V gene's germline CDR1 is LGHDT and CDR2 YNNKEL (reference sequence). The CDR3 sequence is CASSQEETYEQYF. In DNA form, the CDR3 reads TGTGCCAGCAGCCAAGAGGAGACCTACGAGCAGTACTTC.

The rearrangement links TRBV5-5 to TRBJ1-2; 7 bases are a match to TRBD1. Germline assignment: CDR1 SGHKS and CDR2 YYEKEE (reference sequence). This CDR3 comprises 15 residues. Trimming cost V 4 bases and J 4 bases; bases outside gene matches: 10. CDR3 in amino acids: CASSPETGLVYGYTF. The CDR3 DNA reads TGTGCCAGCAGCCCCGAGACAGGGCTAGTCTATGGCTACACCTTC.

This chain links TRBV5-6 with TRBJ2-1; TRBD2 aligns across 7 bases. CDR1 and CDR2 from the germline V gene are SGHDT and YYEEEE. The CDR3 loop spans 13 amino acids. V gave up 7 bases and J gave up 6 bases; unmatched junction bases: 7. CDR3 DNA sequence: TGTGCCAGCCTCCTTCTAGCGGTCAATGAGCAGTTCTTC. Translated, it gives CASLLLAVNEQFF.

This sequence joins TRBV30 and TRBJ1-5, with 7 bases aligning to TRBD1. V was pared by 3 bases and J by 4 bases, with 3 bases of the junction left unmatched. This CDR3 is 13 amino acids long. Germline V gene data show CDR1 as GTSNPN and CDR2 as SVGIG (reference sequence). The CDR3 spells CAWRGQINQPQHF. CDR3 bases: TGTGCCTGGAGGGGACAGATTAATCAGCCCCAGCATTTT.

V is TRBV5-8 and J is TRBJ2-1; TRBD2 aligns across 9 bases. Germline values: CDR1 SGHTS, CDR2 YDEGEE. The CDR3 is 15 residues long. The V gene end was trimmed by 4 bases and the J gene end by 7 bases; junction bases not matched to a gene: 9. This CDR3 reads CASSGPGTSLNEQFF. The CDR3 DNA reads TGTGCCAGCAGCGGTCCCGGGACTAGCCTAAATGAGCAGTTCTTC. The variable domain in full, with the rest retrieved from reference TRBV5-8 and TRBJ2-1, is EAGVTQSPTHLIKTRGQQATLRCSPISGHTSVYWYQQALGLGLQFLLWYDEGEERNRGNFPPRFSGRQFPNYSSELNVNALELEDSALYLCASSGPGTSLNEQFFGPGTRLTVL.

V usage is TRBV6-5 and J usage is TRBJ2-7, with 10 bases matching TRBD2. With V trimmed by 6 bases and J by 0 bases, 5 bases remained unmatched. The CDR3 is made up of 15 amino acids. CDR1 is MNHEY, CDR2 SVGAGI, per germline. The CDR3 DNA reads as TGTGCCAGCAGCCTAGCGGGGGCCGACTCCTACGAGCAGTACTTC. Translating gives CASSLAGADSYEQYF.

This clone appeared once. The genes are TRBV5-4 and TRBJ1-1; D is unclear. Trimming stripped 0 bases from V and 1 base from J, with 7 bases between. In germline, CDR1 is SGHNT, CDR2 YYREEE (reference sequence). CDR3 size: 14 residues. The chain's CDR3 is CASSLAGSNTEAFF. CDR3 bases: TGTGCCAGCAGCTTGGCGGGGTCGAACACTGAAGCTTTCTTT.

This clone was counted between two and nine times. This rearrangement joins TRBV20-1 to TRBJ1-2; D remains unclear. This CDR3 is built from 11 residues. The V end lost 3 bases, the J end lost 5 bases, and 7 bases lay between the germline ends. The germline V gene encodes CDR1 DFQATT and CDR2 SNEGSKA (reference sequence). The CDR3: CSASNRYGYTF. The CDR3 DNA reads TGCAGTGCTAGTAACAGATATGGCTACACCTTC.

The CDR3 spells CASNPGGQGGYTF. The DNA of the CDR3 is TGTGCCAGCAACCCAGGGGGCCAAGGGGGCTACACCTTC. The V call is TRBV6-1, the J call TRBJ1-2; 8 nucleotides align to TRBD1. The V and J ends lost 7 bases and 8 bases, in that order; junction bases with no gene match: 9. This CDR3 contains 13 residues. CDR1 MNHNS and CDR2 SASEGT come from the germline V gene.

The chain has TRBV20-1 and TRBJ2-5, with D perhaps matching TRBD2 (5 bases). Germline CDR1 is DFQATT and CDR2 is SNEGSKA (reference sequence). The CDR3 totals 11 residues. V was trimmed by 3 bases and J by 3 bases, leaving 5 bases between them. Written as DNA, the CDR3 is TGCAGTGCTAGCGGGGAAGAGACCCAGTACTTC. It translates to CSASGEETQYF.

This chain connects TRBV3-1 (or the pseudogene TRBV3-2) to TRBJ2-1; a possible D gene is TRBD2 (5 bases). V dropped 4 bases and J dropped 3 bases, with 7 bases sitting between them. CDR3 length equals 13 residues. Germline CDR1 and CDR2: LGHDT and YNNKEL (reference sequence). CDR3 residues: CASSLGSYNEQFF. The CDR3 nucleotides are TGTGCCAGCAGCCTGGGGAGCTACAATGAGCAGTTCTTC.

This clone has more than one count but fewer than ten. V and J are TRBV7-9 and TRBJ2-5, with TRBD2 matching 7 bases. CDR3 length equals 15 residues. The junction had 8 bases not matched to a gene; V was cut back by 5 bases and J by 2 bases. Germline values: CDR1 SEHNR, CDR2 FQNEAQ (reference sequence). The CDR3 DNA reads TGTGCCAGCAGCGCCGTCGGAGCGGGGCAAGAGACCCAGTACTTC. Translation gives CASSAVGAGQETQYF.

This sequence joins TRBV6-6 and TRBJ2-6, with a tentative D call TRBD1 (6 bases). CDR1 and CDR2 from the germline V gene are MNHNY and SVGAGI (reference sequence). The ends were cut back, 5 bases at V and 3 bases at J, with 14 bases in the middle. CDR3 length: 16 amino acids. CDR3 protein: CASSPQGYGGANVLTF. The CDR3 nucleotides read TGTGCCAGCAGTCCGCAGGGGTATGGTGGGGCCAACGTCCTGACTTTC.

The chain joins TRBV7-2 to TRBJ2-3, with TRBD2 as a possible D gene (7 bases). The CDR3 runs 15 residues. Trimming pared 5 bases from V and 5 bases from J, leaving 17 bases between. Germline values: CDR1 SGHTA, CDR2 FQGNSA. CDR3 in amino acids: CASSTWGGLGDTQYF. As DNA, the CDR3 is TGTGCCAGCAGCACGTGGGGGGGCTTGGGAGATACGCAGTATTTT.